These T cell receptor beta chains were read from a single sample in a study of vaccination and CD4 T cells after COVID-19. TCRdb itself ran the PCR reads through MiXCR, one entry per CDR3 protein. This sample yields about 12,000 distinct CDR3 sequences, of which 36% are seen a single time; around 16% belongs to the top ten. These receptors' targets are unknown. Sequenced material: cultured CD4+ T cells from blood. Receptor source: a human donor with COVID-19. CDR3s include the opening cysteine and the closing phenylalanine or tryptophan. The D gene is left open where the match is weak. Clone size, where shown, is once, few, many, or a class for clones that have expanded.

abundance	d_gene	v_gene	j_gene	len	CDR3aa	CDR3nt
few	NA	TRBV7-2	TRBJ2-7	12	CASSETDYEQYF	TGTGCCAGCAGCGAGACAGACTACGAGCAGTACTTC
NA	NA	TRBV11-3	TRBJ2-5	15	CASSPGQGGWETQYF	TGTGCCAGCAGCCCAGGTCAAGGGGGTTGGGAGACCCAGTACTTC
NA	NA	TRBV28	TRBJ2-1	15	CASSFHQGRSGEQFF	TGTGCCAGCAGTTTCCACCAGGGAAGGTCAGGTGAGCAGTTCTTC
NA	TRBD1	TRBV19	TRBJ2-7	15	CASSPTGGFTYEQYF	TGTGCCAGTAGTCCGACAGGGGGCTTTACCTACGAGCAGTACTTC
few	NA	TRBV7-9	TRBJ1-1	17	CASSFPAAAPSNTEAFF	TGTGCCAGCAGCTTCCCGGCGGCAGCCCCATCCAACACTGAAGCTTTCTTT
few	NA	TRBV25-1	TRBJ2-7	15	CASSDDRKLTYEQYF	TGTGCCAGCAGTGATGATCGGAAGCTGACCTACGAGCAGTACTTC
few	TRBD2	TRBV5-1	TRBJ2-5	13	CASSFSGGETQYF	TGTGCCAGCAGCTTTAGCGGGGGCGAGACCCAGTACTTC
NA	TRBD1	TRBV25-1	TRBJ1-6	17	CASSELGQGAANSPLHF	TGTGCCAGCAGTGAATTGGGACAGGGGGCGGCTAATTCACCCCTCCACTTT
NA	NA	TRBV14	TRBJ1-6	15	CASSQVGTVNSPLHF	TGTGCCAGCAGCCAAGTCGGGACCGTGAATTCACCCCTCCACTTT
NA	NA	TRBV6-5	TRBJ2-2	15	CASSYVNRYTGELFF	TGTGCCAGCAGTTACGTAAACCGGTACACCGGGGAGCTGTTTTTT
NA	TRBD1	TRBV12-5	TRBJ2-2	16	CASGLVGGANTGELFF	TGTGCTAGTGGTTTGGTAGGGGGCGCGAACACCGGGGAGCTGTTTTTT
few	TRBD1	TRBV7-2	TRBJ1-1	13	CASSSGGPTEAFF	TGTGCCAGCAGCTCAGGGGGCCCGACTGAAGCTTTCTTT
few	NA	TRBV11-2	TRBJ1-5	15	CASSPGRAGNQPQHF	TGTGCCAGCAGCCCGGGCAGGGCGGGCAATCAGCCCCAGCATTTT
NA	TRBD1	TRBV7-2	TRBJ1-3	13	CASSGGTGRTIYF	TGTGCCAGCAGCGGTGGGACAGGGAGGACCATATATTTT
NA	NA	TRBV15	TRBJ2-2	15	CATSRDPSGSGELFF	TGTGCCACCAGCAGAGACCCGTCAGGGTCCGGGGAGCTGTTTTTT
NA	TRBD2	TRBV6-2/TRBV6-3	TRBJ2-5	17	CASSYGATSVLGETQYF	TGTGCCAGCAGTTACGGCGCGACTAGCGTCCTGGGGGAGACCCAGTACTTC
NA	TRBD1	TRBV9	TRBJ1-2	15	CASSTRYGGQEGYTF	TGTGCCAGCAGCACGCGTTACGGTGGACAGGAGGGCTACACCTTC
NA	NA	TRBV20-1	TRBJ2-4	15	CSARDSAGSKNIQYF	TGCAGTGCTAGAGATAGTGCGGGGTCCAAAAACATTCAGTACTTC
few	NA	TRBV6-1	TRBJ2-2	15	CASRRVYANTGELFF	TGTGCCAGCAGGCGCGTCTACGCGAACACCGGGGAGCTGTTTTTT
NA	TRBD1	TRBV2	TRBJ2-5	14	CASSEGQFQETQYF	TGTGCCAGCAGCGAGGGACAGTTCCAAGAGACCCAGTACTTC
NA	NA	TRBV7-2	TRBJ2-7	15	CASSLVAQTTYEQYF	TGTGCCAGCAGCTTAGTTGCTCAGACAACCTACGAGCAGTACTTC
NA	NA	TRBV7-2	TRBJ2-7	15	CASRSDGTISYEQYF	TGTGCCAGCAGATCGGATGGGACAATTTCCTACGAGCAGTACTTC
few	NA	TRBV27	TRBJ1-1	14	CASSRREGGTEAFF	TGTGCCAGCAGTAGAAGAGAGGGGGGCACTGAAGCTTTCTTT
NA	NA	TRBV5-1	TRBJ2-5	13	CASSLEGAETQYF	TGCGCCAGCAGCTTGGAGGGAGCCGAGACCCAGTACTTC
NA	NA	TRBV2	TRBJ1-5	17	CASSGNGQTYSNQPQHF	TGTGCCAGCAGTGGGAATGGGCAGACGTATAGCAATCAGCCCCAGCATTTT
NA	TRBD1	TRBV6-5	TRBJ2-1	15	CASSYLGQGNNEQFF	TGTGCCAGCAGTTACCTCGGACAGGGGAACAATGAGCAGTTCTTC
few	NA	TRBV6-1	TRBJ1-4	11	CASSPVEKLFF	TGTGCCAGCAGTCCGGTTGAAAAACTGTTTTTT
NA	TRBD1	TRBV11-1	TRBJ1-6	15	CASSSKVGTASPLHF	TGTGCCAGCAGCTCTAAGGTCGGGACAGCTTCACCCCTCCACTTT
NA	NA	TRBV12-3/TRBV12-4	TRBJ2-7	15	CASQPREASVFEQYF	TGTGCCAGCCAGCCTAGGGAGGCTAGCGTCTTCGAGCAGTACTTC
NA	TRBD1	TRBV20-1	TRBJ2-1	12	CSRDRDYNEQFF	TGCAGCCGGGACAGGGACTACAATGAGCAGTTCTTC
NA	TRBD1	TRBV20-1	TRBJ1-6	13	CSRRGGPNSPLHF	TGCAGTAGAAGAGGGGGCCCTAATTCACCCCTCCACTTT
NA	NA	TRBV5-4	TRBJ2-2	15	CASQPGVSNTGELFF	TGTGCCAGCCAGCCAGGGGTTTCGAACACCGGGGAGCTGTTTTTT
once	NA	TRBV18	TRBJ1-3	14	CASSLQGIGNTIYF	TGTGCCAGCTCACTTCAGGGAATCGGAAACACCATATATTTT
NA	NA	TRBV28	TRBJ1-5	12	CASSLWGQPQHF	TGTGCCAGCAGTTTATGGGGGCAGCCCCAGCATTTT
NA	NA	TRBV27	TRBJ2-3	12	CASSSYNRVQYF	TGTGCCAGCAGTTCCTACAACAGGGTGCAGTATTTT
NA	NA	TRBV7-6	TRBJ1-2	18	CASSQPTTQLFGDCGYTF	TGTGCCAGCAGCCAGCCTACGACGCAGCTATTTGGTGACTGTGGCTACACCTTC
NA	NA	TRBV21-1	TRBJ1-1	15	CASSNATGERGEALF	TGTGCCAGCAGCAACGCGACAGGGGAGCGTGGTGAAGCTCTCTTT
NA	NA	TRBV6-1	TRBJ1-3	15	CASSRVLETGNTIYF	TGTGCCTCGTCTCGGGTGCTGGAAACTGGAAACACCATATATTTT
NA	NA	TRBV7-5	TRBJ2-7	20	CISVPEAQQQSPPGPYEQYF	NA
NA	NA	TRBV15	TRBJ1-5	16	CATSREIGGSGQPQHF	TGTGCCACCAGCAGGGAAATTGGGGGGTCAGGTCAGCCCCAGCATTTT
few	NA	TRBV27	TRBJ2-3	14	CASSPPGARDTQYF	TGTGCCAGCAGTCCCCCAGGGGCTAGAGATACGCAGTATTTT
NA	TRBD2	TRBV7-2	TRBJ2-1	14	CASSLAGLGNEQFF	TGTGCCAGCAGCTTAGCGGGACTAGGGAATGAGCAGTTCTTC
NA	NA	TRBV20-1	TRBJ1-2	15	CSAEGALRNNYGYTF	TGCAGTGCGGAAGGGGCGCTCCGTAATAACTATGGCTACACCTTC
few	TRBD1	TRBV28	TRBJ1-5	15	CASSLRQGAGQPQHF	TGTGCCAGCAGTTTAAGACAGGGGGCTGGTCAGCCCCAGCATTTT
NA	TRBD1	TRBV4-3	TRBJ1-1	14	CASSQQTGDTEAFF	TGCGCCAGCAGCCAGCAAACAGGGGACACTGAAGCTTTCTTT
NA	NA	TRBV2	TRBJ2-1	15	CASSEGRVTEGEQFF	TGTGCCAGCAGTGAAGGCAGGGTTACTGAGGGTGAGCAGTTCTTC
NA	NA	TRBV7-2	TRBJ2-3	18	CASSLVPTGSWATDTQYF	TGTGCCAGCAGCTTAGTGCCTACGGGCAGCTGGGCCACAGATACGCAGTATTTT
NA	NA	TRBV15	TRBJ1-1	15	CATSRGGVGDTEAFF	TGTGCCACCAGCAGAGGTGGGGTCGGGGACACTGAAGCTTTCTTT
NA	NA	TRBV29-1	TRBJ2-3	12	CSVEAVADTQYF	TGCAGCGTTGAAGCAGTAGCAGATACGCAGTATTTT
NA	NA	TRBV2	TRBJ2-3	16	CASSGGGGGGSDTQYF	TGTGCCAGCAGTGGAGGTGGAGGGGGGGGATCAGATACGCAGTATTTT
few	NA	TRBV6-1	TRBJ1-1	15	CASRRDRIKNTEAFF	TGTGCCAGCAGGCGCGACAGAATCAAGAACACTGAAGCTTTCTTT
few	TRBD1	TRBV20-1	TRBJ2-5	15	CSAPPGTGNRETQYF	TGCAGTGCCCCTCCCGGGACAGGGAATCGAGAGACCCAGTACTTC
NA	NA	TRBV7-9	TRBJ2-3	14	CASSFGGGTDTQYF	TGTGCCAGCAGCTTTGGCGGGGGCACAGATACGCAGTATTTT
NA	NA	TRBV2	TRBJ2-5	12	CASSPLTETQYF	TGTGCCAGCAGTCCTCTAACGGAGACCCAGTACTTC